Detailed here is one TCR beta chain. What it binds is not known. This record belongs to a study of persistence of HIV-infected CD4 T cells. Study in general: Donors were ART-treated; their CMV- and Gag-responding CD4+ T cells were isolated.

Overlapping HIV-1 Gag 15-mer peptides at approximately 1 ug per peptide per mL were used. CD40L/CD69 double-negative CD45RO-high memory CD4+ T cells were collected. This was the immunoSEQ version 4 assay in survey mode. TCRdb keeps only in-frame clones here, not all; method: immunoSEQ multiplex PCR. The sample has about 41,000 clones, around 78% seen once. Study-level results: Degenerate expanded CDR3beta sequences were enriched among CMV- and Gag-responding cells. TCRbeta richness was lower in CMV- and Gag-responding cells than in anti-CD3/anti-CD28-responding cells.

Trimming removed 5 bases at V and 8 bases at J, with 12 bases between. From germline, CDR1 is DFQATT and CDR2 SNEGSKA (reference sequence). This CDR3 is 11 amino acids long. The chain uses TRBV20-1 and TRBJ1-2; unclear D gene. The specimen was CD4+ T cells sorted from PBMCs after approximately 20-hour stimulation, collected from a patient who received antiretroviral therapy. The TCR was taken from an adult man with HIV who was CMV-seropositive. The CDR3 DNA sequence: TGCAGTGCTCCTCCGCGAGACGGCTACACCTTC. This codes for CSAPPRDGYTF.